These T cell receptor beta chains were read from a single sample in a study of patients and donors after allogeneic stem cell transplantation. One entry per CDR3 protein, called by TCRdb with MiXCR from the RT-PCR reads. The repertoire has about a million distinct CDR3 sequences, about a sixth of them found once; the top ten carry 6%. Specimen: blood, either unsorted or a sorted T cell fraction (not recorded which). The receptors here all came from a human donor who was either an allogeneic HSCT recipient or a stem cell or donor lymphocyte infusion donor (not recorded which). It is not recorded whose cells these are; they may come from a transplant donor. Both conserved end residues are part of each CDR3. The D gene is left open where the match is weak. Clone size is stated in some rows and not others, as once, few, many or a class when expanded.

DNA: TGCAGTGCTACTGAGCGGGAGAACACCGGGGAGCTGTTTTTT; CDR3: CSATERENTGELFF; length: 14; V: TRBV20-1; size: NA; D: TRBD2; J: TRBJ2-2
DNA: TGTGCCAGCAGAAACGGACAGCTGCAAAGACTAGGCTACACCTTC; CDR3: CASRNGQLQRLGYTF; length: 15; V: TRBV6-1; size: few; D: NA; J: TRBJ1-2
DNA: TGCGCCAGCAGCCAAGCGGGAGCGGACGCAACTAATGAAAAACTGTTTTTT; CDR3: CASSQAGADATNEKLFF; length: 17; V: TRBV4-3; size: many; D: NA; J: TRBJ1-4
DNA: TGCGCCAGCAGCCAAGATGTGAGAGTCACTGAAGCTTTCTTT; CDR3: CASSQDVRVTEAFF; length: 14; V: TRBV4-3; size: few; D: NA; J: TRBJ1-1
DNA: TGTGCCAGCAGCTTCGGCGGGGGGGGTGGCGAGCAGTACTTC; CDR3: CASSFGGGGGEQYF; length: 14; V: TRBV27; size: NA; D: TRBD2; J: TRBJ2-7
DNA: TGTGCCAGCAGAGATGGGACAGGGGTTTACAATGAGCAGTTCTTC; CDR3: CASRDGTGVYNEQFF; length: 15; V: TRBV6-1; size: NA; D: TRBD1; J: TRBJ2-1
DNA: TGCAGCGTTTGGGACAGCCAGGACGAGCAGTACTTC; CDR3: CSVWDSQDEQYF; length: 12; V: TRBV29-1; size: many; D: TRBD1; J: TRBJ2-7
DNA: TGTGCCAGCAGCCCCCGGGACGGGGCCTACGAGCAGTACTTC; CDR3: CASSPRDGAYEQYF; length: 14; V: TRBV12-3/TRBV12-4; size: many; D: NA; J: TRBJ2-7
DNA: TGCAGTGCTAGCTTGGGTCCCACGAGCTCCTACGAGCAGTACTTC; CDR3: CSASLGPTSSYEQYF; length: 15; V: TRBV20-1; size: NA; D: NA; J: TRBJ2-7
DNA: TGCAGTGCTACGCATCCAGGGAGCTCCTACGAGCAGTACTTC; CDR3: CSATHPGSSYEQYF; length: 14; V: TRBV20-1; size: NA; D: NA; J: TRBJ2-7
DNA: TGTGCCAGCAGCTTCTCCACTAGTGAGCAGTTCTTC; CDR3: CASSFSTSEQFF; length: 12; V: TRBV7-2; size: NA; D: NA; J: TRBJ2-1
DNA: TGCAGTGCCTTGGGAGGGACCGTCGGGCCCAAAAACATTCAGTACTTC; CDR3: CSALGGTVGPKNIQYF; length: 16; V: TRBV20-1; size: NA; D: TRBD2; J: TRBJ2-4
DNA: TGTGCCAGCGCGGTGGACTATGGGACGAGACCCTCCTACGAGCAGTACTTC; CDR3: CASAVDYGTRPSYEQYF; length: 17; V: TRBV4-2; size: few; D: NA; J: TRBJ2-7
DNA: TGCGCCAGCAGCGCGGCGTGGGACATGAACACTGAAGCTTTCTTT; CDR3: CASSAAWDMNTEAFF; length: 15; V: TRBV5-1; size: many; D: NA; J: TRBJ1-1
DNA: TGTGCCAGCAGTTTATCGAAAGGGGTTCAGCCCCAGCATTTT; CDR3: CASSLSKGVQPQHF; length: 14; V: TRBV27; size: NA; D: NA; J: TRBJ1-5
DNA: TGCGCCAGCAGCCGACAGGGGAAACCCACAGATACGCAGTATTTT; CDR3: CASSRQGKPTDTQYF; length: 15; V: TRBV5-1; size: NA; D: TRBD1; J: TRBJ2-3
DNA: TGTGCCACCAGTGATGGACAAACGCGAACCGGGGAGCTGTTTTTT; CDR3: CATSDGQTRTGELFF; length: 15; V: TRBV24-1; size: few; D: NA; J: TRBJ2-2
DNA: TGTGCCAGCAGGGCACGACTAGCAGTAGAGACCCAGTACTTC; CDR3: CASRARLAVETQYF; length: 14; V: TRBV2; size: NA; D: TRBD2; J: TRBJ2-5
DNA: TGTGCCAGCAGGGAGACAGGGGTTAACACTGAAGCTTTCTTT; CDR3: CASRETGVNTEAFF; length: 14; V: TRBV25-1; size: few; D: TRBD1; J: TRBJ1-1
DNA: TGCAGCGTTGAAGGAGCCCACAGGGTTGGTCAGCCCCAGCATTTT; CDR3: CSVEGAHRVGQPQHF; length: 15; V: TRBV29-1; size: few; D: NA; J: TRBJ1-5
DNA: TGTGCCAGCAGTTACGGCAGGATTGGCAATGAGCAGTTCTTC; CDR3: CASSYGRIGNEQFF; length: 14; V: TRBV6-5; size: few; D: NA; J: TRBJ2-1
DNA: TGTGCCAGCAGTTACGGCCAGCCGGAGACCCAGTACTTC; CDR3: CASSYGQPETQYF; length: 13; V: TRBV6-5; size: NA; D: NA; J: TRBJ2-5
DNA: TGTGCCAGCAGTTACTCGATAGCAGAGACCCAGTACTTC; CDR3: CASSYSIAETQYF; length: 13; V: TRBV6-5; size: few; D: NA; J: TRBJ2-5
DNA: TGCGCCAGCAGCCCGATCACAACTAATGAAAAACTGTTTTTT; CDR3: CASSPITTNEKLFF; length: 14; V: TRBV4-1; size: NA; D: NA; J: TRBJ1-4
DNA: TGTGCCAGCATGGCAGGCCGGGCTTATGGCTACACCTTC; CDR3: CASMAGRAYGYTF; length: 13; V: TRBV6-1; size: NA; D: NA; J: TRBJ1-2
DNA: TGCAGTGCGAGTACTAGCGGGGGGTCCCAAGAGACCCAGTACTTC; CDR3: CSASTSGGSQETQYF; length: 15; V: TRBV20-1; size: few; D: TRBD2; J: TRBJ2-5
DNA: TGCAGCGTTGAAGATACGCTGAAGGCTGGGGCCAACGTCCTGACTTTC; CDR3: CSVEDTLKAGANVLTF; length: 16; V: TRBV29-1; size: few; D: NA; J: TRBJ2-6
DNA: TGTGCCAGCAGTGTACAGAGCTCCTATAATTCACCCCTCCACTTT; CDR3: CASSVQSSYNSPLHF; length: 15; V: TRBV12-3/TRBV12-4; size: few; D: NA; J: TRBJ1-6
DNA: TGTGCCAGCAGACAGACTAGTGCAGATACGCAGTATTTT; CDR3: CASRQTSADTQYF; length: 13; V: TRBV12-3/TRBV12-4; size: many; D: NA; J: TRBJ2-3
DNA: TGTGCCAGCAGTTACTCCCGGACAGGAGCTTACGAGCAGTACTTC; CDR3: CASSYSRTGAYEQYF; length: 15; V: TRBV6-5; size: few; D: TRBD1; J: TRBJ2-7
DNA: TGTGCCAGCAAACGGACAGGGCCCTTAGGTTCACCCCTCCACTTT; CDR3: CASKRTGPLGSPLHF; length: 15; V: TRBV21-1; size: NA; D: NA; J: TRBJ1-6
DNA: TGCGCCAGCAGCTGGACTAGCGGGGGGGGGAATGAGCAGTTCTTC; CDR3: CASSWTSGGGNEQFF; length: 15; V: TRBV5-1; size: few; D: TRBD2; J: TRBJ2-1
DNA: TGTGCCAGTAGCCTAGCGGGAGCTGTCTACAATGAGCAGTTCTTC; CDR3: CASSLAGAVYNEQFF; length: 15; V: TRBV19; size: NA; D: TRBD2; J: TRBJ2-1
DNA: TGTGCCAGCAGCTTAGATGGGGGGGAGGGGGATGAGCAGTTCTTC; CDR3: CASSLDGGEGDEQFF; length: 15; V: TRBV11-3; size: NA; D: NA; J: TRBJ2-1
DNA: TGTGCCAGCAGTTTATATGCGGGAGCCATAGAGACCCAGTACTTC; CDR3: CASSLYAGAIETQYF; length: 15; V: TRBV12-3/TRBV12-4; size: NA; D: TRBD2; J: TRBJ2-5
DNA: TGTGCCAGCAAGGCCGACCTTTGGACTAATGAAAAACTGTTTTTT; CDR3: CASKADLWTNEKLFF; length: 15; V: TRBV7-8; size: NA; D: NA; J: TRBJ1-4
DNA: TGTGCCAGCAGCTTAGGGAAGACTAGCGGGAGAGGAAATAGCTACGAGCAGTACTTC; CDR3: CASSLGKTSGRGNSYEQYF; length: 19; V: TRBV11-1; size: few; D: TRBD2; J: TRBJ2-7
DNA: TGTGCCTCATCGGCTAGGGGAGAAACTGGAAACACCATATATTTT; CDR3: CASSARGETGNTIYF; length: 15; V: TRBV7-2; size: few; D: NA; J: TRBJ1-3
DNA: TGTGCCAGCAGTCGCACAGGGATGCAAAATTCACCCCTCCACTTT; CDR3: CASSRTGMQNSPLHF; length: 15; V: TRBV12-3/TRBV12-4; size: many; D: NA; J: TRBJ1-6
DNA: TGTGCCAGCAGCCACGGGTTCGGCTCGGGTTTTCGGCAGTTCTTC; CDR3: CASSHGFGSGFRQFF; length: 15; V: TRBV3-1; size: few; D: NA; J: TRBJ2-1
DNA: TGCAGTACAGTTAAACGACAGGGCCGGTTCGATCAGCCCCAGCATTTT; CDR3: CSTVKRQGRFDQPQHF; length: 16; V: TRBV20-1; size: NA; D: TRBD1; J: TRBJ1-5
DNA: TGCAGTGCTAGAGAAGCGGGAGGTAGTTACAATGAGCAGTTCTTC; CDR3: CSAREAGGSYNEQFF; length: 15; V: TRBV20-1; size: few; D: TRBD2; J: TRBJ2-1
DNA: TGTGCCAGCAGCTGGCGGGCGGGGGGGGACAATGAGCAGTTCTTC; CDR3: CASSWRAGGDNEQFF; length: 15; V: TRBV11-2; size: few; D: TRBD2; J: TRBJ2-1
DNA: TGTGCCAGCAGTACCGAGTGGGCCTACAATGAGCAGTTCTTC; CDR3: CASSTEWAYNEQFF; length: 14; V: TRBV12-3/TRBV12-4; size: NA; D: NA; J: TRBJ2-1